This T cell receptor (beta chain) appears in the sequencing data of a study of T-cell reconstitution after alpha-beta-depleted transplantation in children. Study outcomes and limitations: Some patients showed high day-60 TCRbeta diversity, which derived from surviving recipient T cells and thymic progenitors. Where alpha-beta T cells came from about two months after transplant was reportedly several hundred expanded graft clones. Among T cells one year after transplant, newly produced cells accounted for most counts and diversity.

This clonotype has a count of ten or more. What it recognizes is unknown. This CDR3 is built from 15 residues. Looked up from germline, CDR1 is MNHEY and CDR2 is SMNVEV (reference sequence). Deletions cut 0 bases from V and 4 bases from J, with 12 bases between. Unique molecular identifiers were incorporated during preparation of the TCRbeta library. In TCRdb, the PCR reads were re-called with MiXCR into one record per CDR3 protein. This sample yields around 800,000 distinct CDR3 sequences, of which roughly 15% are seen a single time; approximately 5% belongs to the top ten. The clonotype comes from a male patient younger than 18 who had a stem cell transplant for acute lymphoblastic leukemia, so the T cells may come from the graft donor. Source: PBMCs, mostly from graft donor cells, taken 360 days after TCRalphabeta/CD19-depleted stem cell transplant. V and J are TRBV27 and TRBJ2-5, with D unclear. CDR3 protein: CASSLSRGEGETQYF. CDR3 coding DNA: TGTGCCAGCAGTTTATCGAGAGGAGAAGGAGAGACCCAGTACTTC.